The rows below give T cell receptor beta chains drawn from one sample of a study of blood T cell repertoires in COVID-19. Data came from immunoSEQ multiplex PCR; TCRdb stores just in-frame clones and leaves some out. The sample lists around 260,000 clones; around 85% were seen once. The sequenced sample was PBMCs or T cells enriched from blood (not recorded which). These receptors all stem from a woman aged 30 to 39 who had recovered from COVID-19. The CDR3 runs from the conserved cysteine through the conserved F or W.

V: TRBV7-2; J: TRBJ2-5; CDR3: CASSLGLGASETQYF
V: TRBV6-6; J: TRBJ1-2; CDR3: CASSPTGDRGFRNYGYTF
V: TRBV19; J: TRBJ2-7; CDR3: CASSIFGQTYEQYF
V: TRBV4-1; J: TRBJ1-2; CDR3: CASRRVGAGNGYTF
V: TRBV5-4; J: TRBJ2-3; CDR3: CASSLGGDHTQYF
V: TRBV12-5; J: TRBJ2-3; CDR3: CASGLRDTQYF
V: TRBV28; J: TRBJ1-1; CDR3: CASSLTPRHGANTEAFF
V: TRBV19; J: TRBJ2-5; CDR3: CASSSQGAWKETQYF
V: TRBV18; J: TRBJ2-7; CDR3: CASSPNSTYEQYF
V: TRBV28; J: TRBJ2-7; CDR3: CASRPGGLGDEQYF
V: TRBV6-1; J: TRBJ2-7; CDR3: CASSEASGSSYEQYF
V: TRBV5-1; J: TRBJ2-5; CDR3: CASSPRPGRSLGETQYF
V: TRBV4-1; J: TRBJ2-1; CDR3: CASSQGRWASGNEQFF
V: TRBV24-1; J: TRBJ1-2; CDR3: CATSDTPGSYTF
V: TRBV7-3; J: TRBJ1-1; CDR3: CASSSGGALNTEAFF
V: TRBV5-1; J: TRBJ2-1; CDR3: CASSSVGREGGNSYNEQFF
V: TRBV15; J: TRBJ2-2; CDR3: CATSGSGRASGELFF
V: TRBV3-1/TRBV3-2; J: TRBJ2-3; CDR3: CASSQDYLGPGGPDTQYF
V: TRBV5-6; J: TRBJ2-1; CDR3: CASYYGLHSRTSGSDEQFF
V: TRBV7-9; J: TRBJ1-4; CDR3: CASTDITRKLFF
V: TRBV24-1; J: TRBJ1-2; CDR3: CATSDPTRTGEYGYTF
V: TRBV10-3; J: TRBJ2-3; CDR3: CAISPAIHADTQYF
V: TRBV28; J: TRBJ1-2; CDR3: CASGTAGQGSRNGYTF
V: TRBV24-1; J: TRBJ2-2; CDR3: CATRRGTGELFF
V: TRBV5-5; J: TRBJ1-5; CDR3: CASSGTVRPGGQPQHF
V: TRBV7-9; J: TRBJ1-6; CDR3: CASSPGNSPLHF
V: TRBV28; J: TRBJ2-5; CDR3: CASSVPYQETQYF
V: TRBV10-3; J: TRBJ2-1; CDR3: CAISESRQYNEQFF
V: TRBV9; J: TRBJ2-5; CDR3: CASSVVPGLARGKETQYF
V: TRBV5-1; J: TRBJ2-3; CDR3: CASSPTEAGRSTDTQYF
V: TRBV9; J: TRBJ1-1; CDR3: CASSVVGGNTEAFF
V: TRBV7-9; J: TRBJ2-2; CDR3: CASSLGLAGETGELFF